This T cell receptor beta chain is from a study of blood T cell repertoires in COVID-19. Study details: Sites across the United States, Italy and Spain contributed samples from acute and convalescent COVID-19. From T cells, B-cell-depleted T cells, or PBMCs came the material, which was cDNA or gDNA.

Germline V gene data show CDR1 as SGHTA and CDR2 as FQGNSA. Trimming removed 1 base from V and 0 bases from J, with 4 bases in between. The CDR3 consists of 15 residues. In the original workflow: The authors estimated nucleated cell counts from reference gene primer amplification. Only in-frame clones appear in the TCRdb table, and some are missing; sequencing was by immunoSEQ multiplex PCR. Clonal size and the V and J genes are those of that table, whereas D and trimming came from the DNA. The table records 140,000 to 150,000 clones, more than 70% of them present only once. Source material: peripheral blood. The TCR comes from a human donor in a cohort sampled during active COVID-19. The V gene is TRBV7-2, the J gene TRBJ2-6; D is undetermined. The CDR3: CASSLVSSGANVLTF. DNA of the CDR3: TGTGCCAGCAGCTTAGTGAGCTCTGGGGCCAACGTCCTGACTTTC.